This TCR beta chain was retrieved from a study of CD8+ T cells in alopecia areata (dated by TCRdb to 2017 to 2018). Regarding the study in general: Treated patients were enrolled in an open-label pilot trial of oral tofacitinib at 5 to 10 mg twice daily for moderate-to-severe alopecia areata. Patients on tofacitinib were biopsied at baseline and after 4 and 24 weeks of treatment, and several of the patients also had a later scalp biopsy. Tofacitinib was administered for 6 to 18 months, and 6 months of follow-up off drug were then conducted to assess delayed response and recurrence. In both human patients and the C3H/HeJ mouse model, the study applied high-throughput TCRbeta sequencing to look at T cell clonal expansion in alopecia areata. TCRbeta CDR3 regions were amplified by immunoSEQ multiplex PCR using 35 Vbeta forward and 13 Jbeta reverse primers. In humans, TCRbeta sequencing was performed on scalp tissue and on sorted CD4+ and CD8+ peripheral blood T cells from healthy controls and from patients with patchy or totalis/universalis alopecia areata. Scalp clonality was compared across normal scalp (n=4), patchy alopecia areata scalp (n=8), and alopecia totalis/universalis scalp (n=8). The RNA source kit depended on sample type: the PAXgene miRNA kit for fixed scalp, the miRNeasy kit for PBMCs, and the RNeasy kit for mouse skin. The SALT score, which quantifies the percentage of affected scalp surface area, was used to measure disease severity in treated patients. Findings and caveats that apply to the study as a whole: Shared TCR sequences between patients were less evident than in mice, which may be partly attributable to HLA diversity in the patient population. Because the treated cohort was small and had only one nonresponder, larger studies are needed to examine links between baseline CD8+ expansion and response. During tofacitinib treatment, many expanded lesional clones stuck around in both scalp and blood, and this persistence may partly explain why relapse happens after treatment is stopped. Unlike mouse skin, which is dominated by gammadelta T cells, normal human skin has resident alphabeta T cells that are also sequenced, and this complicates analysis of the scalp TCR repertoire. With tofacitinib, both scalp clonality and the number of expanded CD8+ clones among the top 100 scalp clones went down significantly. Compared with normal scalp, lesional scalp had higher clonality and more expanded CD8+ clones, particularly in alopecia totalis/universalis, a pattern that suggests antigenic drive.

The meaning of the sample's time point label: more than three weeks on oral tofacitinib. Reading the label with the study, this specimen's treatment or condition is: oral pan-JAK inhibitor, 5-10 mg twice daily. Lesional scalp punch biopsies and peripheral blood were obtained from alopecia areata patients. PBMCs were isolated by density centrifugation and stained for CD3, CD4 and CD8, after which CD4+ and CD8+ T cells were sorted on a FACSAria. Comment on this clone: Its binding antigen is unknown. Base-call qualities are not available, and no considerably larger clone is one nucleotide away.

Trimming removed 3 bases from V and 1 base from J, leaving 12 bases between the germline ends. CDR1 and CDR2 are read off the germline V gene as SNHLY and FYNNEI. Taken from cysteine to phenylalanine, the CDR3 has 15 residues. The retained sequence is limited to the CDR3, 45 bases, with the frame set at the first base. Library preparation was by the immunoSEQ multiplex PCR assay. RNA was extracted from all samples and reverse transcribed into cDNA, which served as template for TCR sequencing. First-strand cDNA was synthesized using SuperScript III with a 2:1 mix of oligo-dT and random hexamers. A synthetic immune receptor repertoire was used to gauge amplification bias, and whatever bias remained was removed computationally. The paper's data handling went like this. Raw reads were preprocessed to remove errors, and CDR3 was defined by IMGT conventions from the conserved cysteine to phenylalanine. Clonality was computed as 1 minus the Shannon entropy, with the entropy normalized by log2 of the number of productive unique TCRs. Whether scalp clones were CD4 or CD8 was inferred by matching scalp TCRbeta sequences against CD4 and CD8 repertoires sorted from blood. TCRdb provides this immuneACCESS table in a form limited to in-frame rearrangements. Some clones are lacking; in checked studies, under half of them reflect an unresolved V gene, and why the rest are absent is not known. V, J and clone size derive from that table, while D and trimming were established from the DNA sequence. The sample yields around 190,000 clones; roughly 64% were counted once. The ten top clones hold 4% to 5% of the sample.

The input for sequencing was CD4+ T cells sorted from blood, taken at week 4, from a patient treated with tofacitinib. The sequence was obtained from a human donor with alopecia areata. The chain uses TRBV2 and TRBJ1-2; TRBD1 is a weak D gene call, 5 bases matching. The encoded CDR3 is CASSDEGLGNYGYTF. Here is the DNA: TGTGCCAGCAGTGACGAGGGGTTAGGTAACTATGGCTACACCTTC.